The next 25 T cell receptor beta chains were all read from a single sample in a study of T cell responses to AZD1222 COVID-19 vaccine. Clones were read by immunoSEQ multiplex PCR, and TCRdb kept only the in-frame ones, dropping some. Of around 160,000 clones listed, roughly 94% are singletons. The input for sequencing was peripheral blood, taken 28 days after the second AZD1222 dose. All receptors come from an adult who received the AZD1222 COVID-19 vaccine.

V gene TRBV5-5 combines with J gene TRBJ2-3; 11 bases match TRBD2. From germline, CDR1 is SGHKS and CDR2 YYEKEE (reference sequence). The V gene end was trimmed by 3 bases and the J gene end by 2 bases; junction bases not matched to a gene: 11. This CDR3 has 18 residues. Written as DNA, the CDR3 is TGTGCCAGCAGCTCTGGGGCTAGCGGGGGGCGCCTCACAGATACGCAGTATTTT. Its translation: CASSSGASGGRLTDTQYF.

A single count supports this clone. Other DNA variants within this sample encode the same CDR3. The chain is built from TRBV3-1 (or the pseudogene TRBV3-2) and TRBJ1-1; D remains ambiguous. CDR3 size: 14 residues. The V end was cut by 4 bases, the J end by 0 bases, with 9 bases between. Germline V CDR1 and CDR2: LGHDT, YNNKEL (reference sequence). The CDR3 spells CASSPRGLNTEAFF. The CDR3 nucleotides read TGTGCCAGCAGCCCGCGAGGGTTGAACACTGAAGCTTTCTTT.

The rearrangement links TRBV6-5 to TRBJ1-1; D remains unclear. The CDR3 totals 12 residues. Trimming stripped 9 bases from V and 1 base from J, with 9 bases between. Germline assignment: CDR1 MNHEY and CDR2 SVGAGI. The CDR3: CASGRENTEAFF. DNA for the CDR3: TGTGCCAGTGGGCGGGAGAACACTGAAGCTTTCTTT.

The chain carries TRBV6-5 and TRBJ1-1, with D perhaps matching TRBD1 (5 bases). CDR3 length equals 14 residues. Germline CDR1 reads MNHEY; CDR2 reads SVGAGI. The V end lost 0 bases, the J end lost 2 bases, and 7 bases lay between the germline ends. The DNA of the CDR3 is TGTGCCAGCAGTTACTCCGACAGTAACACTGAAGCTTTCTTT. Residues: CASSYSDSNTEAFF.

As concerns this clone: This specimen includes other DNA sequences encoding the same CDR3. The genes are TRBV5-1 and TRBJ2-5; TRBD1 agrees at 8 bases. The germline V gene has CDR1 SGHRS and CDR2 YFSETQ. The CDR3 length is 15 residues. Trimming at V came to 0 bases and at J to 2 bases, leaving 3 bases not matched to a gene. CDR3 nucleotide sequence: TGCGCCAGCAGCTTGGCCGGACAGGGACAAGAGACCCAGTACTTC. This gives the protein CASSLAGQGQETQYF.

The V gene is TRBV4-1, the J gene TRBJ1-6; 7 nucleotides agree with TRBD1. The ends lost 0 bases at V and 8 bases at J; junction bases unmatched: 7. CDR1 MGHRA and CDR2 YSYEKL come from the germline V gene. The CDR3 loop spans 16 amino acids. The DNA for the CDR3 is TGCGCCAGCAGCCAAGAAGGAGACAGGGCCTATTCACCCCTCCACTTT. Protein sequence: CASSQEGDRAYSPLHF.

CDR3 nucleotide sequence: TGTGCCAGCAGTTACTCGACGGGGGCCGGCTCAGGAGAGCAGTTCTTC. It specifies CASSYSTGAGSGEQFF. This chain uses TRBV6-5 with TRBJ2-1; D is possibly TRBD1 or TRBD2 (6 bases each). Trimming cost V 0 bases and J 10 bases, with 19 bases left between them. The CDR3 spans 16 residues. Germline CDR1 and CDR2: MNHEY and SVGAGI.

The chain joins TRBV20-1 to TRBJ1-2; 9 positions match TRBD1. The CDR3 has 11 residues. V was pared by 3 bases and J by 7 bases, with 0 bases of the junction left unmatched. Per the germline V gene, CDR1 is DFQATT and CDR2 is SNEGSKA (reference sequence). The CDR3 DNA reads as TGCAGTGCTAGGGACAGGGGTGGCTACACCTTC. It specifies CSARDRGGYTF.

The chain employs TRBV9 and TRBJ1-6, with no clear D. Trimming took 4 bases from V and 5 from J, leaving 7 bases between them. The CDR3 contains 13 residues. Per the germline V gene, CDR1 is SGDLS and CDR2 is YYNGEE. The CDR3 bases are TGTGCCAGCAGCACCGCAAATAATTCACCCCTCCACTTT. This sequence encodes CASSTANNSPLHF.

The chain joins TRBV6-5 to TRBJ2-5, with D possibly called TRBD1 or TRBD2 (6 bases each). The CDR3 length is 13 residues. Trimming took 5 bases from V and 2 from J, leaving 9 bases between them. The V gene's germline CDR1 is MNHEY and CDR2 SVGAGI. The CDR3 DNA sequence: TGTGCCAGCAGTCGGGGGCTGCAAGAGACCCAGTACTTC. As protein: CASSRGLQETQYF.

V is TRBV3-1 (or the pseudogene TRBV3-2) and J is TRBJ1-2; possible D gene TRBD1, 6 bases. Germline loops: CDR1 LGHDT, CDR2 YNNKEL (reference sequence). Trimming removed 1 base at V and 8 bases at J, with 14 bases between. This CDR3 has 14 residues. The CDR3 nucleotides are TGTGCCAGCAGCCAAGGACAGGCGGTATTGGGCTACACCTTC. It encodes CASSQGQAVLGYTF.

This chain connects TRBV12-5 to TRBJ2-7, with unresolved D. Trimming pared 0 bases from V and 4 bases from J, leaving 4 bases between. CDR1 LGHNT and CDR2 FRNRAP come from the germline V gene. This CDR3 has 12 amino acids. Here the CDR3 reads CASGLVQYEQYF. For the CDR3, the DNA is TGTGCTAGTGGTTTGGTACAGTACGAGCAGTACTTC.

As DNA, the CDR3 is TGTGCCACCAGCAGGACAGGGATTTATGGCTACACCTTC. Protein: CATSRTGIYGYTF. This rearrangement joins TRBV15 to TRBJ1-2; 7 nucleotides agree with TRBD1. V lost 3 bases and J lost 5; bases outside the gene matches: 3. The germline V gene has CDR1 LNHNV and CDR2 YYDKDF (reference sequence). The CDR3 extends over 13 amino acids. The whole variable domain, remainder taken from reference TRBV15 and TRBJ1-2, is DAMVIQNPRYQVTQFGKPVTLSCSQTLNHNVMYWYQQKSSQAPKLLFHYYDKDFNNEADTPDNFQSRRPNTSFCFLDIRSPGLGDTAMYLCATSRTGIYGYTFGSGTRLTVV.

J is TRBJ1-2 and V is TRBV19; D is unresolved. This CDR3 is built from 13 residues. Germline V gene lookup returns CDR1 LNHDA and CDR2 SQIVND (reference sequence). Trimming took 1 base from V and 1 from J, leaving 4 bases between them. CDR3 coding DNA: TGTGCCAGTAGTATAGGGCGTAACTATGGCTACACCTTC. Translation: CASSIGRNYGYTF.

This chain links TRBV18 with TRBJ2-2, with 9 bases that match TRBD1. The V gene's germline CDR1 is KGHSH and CDR2 LQKENI. Trimming at V came to 5 bases and at J to 6 bases, leaving 7 bases not matched to a gene. The CDR3 has 15 amino acids. The CDR3 DNA sequence: TGTGCCAGCTCATCCCCGACAGGGGGAGCCGGGGAGCTGTTTTTT. It translates to CASSSPTGGAGELFF.

The CDR3: CASSFPQGHNQPQHF. CDR3 DNA sequence: TGTGCCAGCAGTTTTCCGCAGGGCCATAATCAGCCCCAGCATTTT. The chain couples TRBV27 to TRBJ1-5; perhaps TRBD1 as D (5 bases). This CDR3 has 15 residues. The V and J ends lost 3 bases and 4 bases respectively, with 13 bases between them. Germline CDR1 is MNHEY and CDR2 is SMNVEV (reference sequence).

This rearrangement joins TRBV30 to TRBJ2-1, with D possibly being TRBD2 (6 bases). The germline V gene encodes CDR1 GTSNPN and CDR2 SVGIG (reference sequence). CDR3 size: 15 residues. V was pared by 0 bases and J by 4 bases, with 13 bases between. The CDR3 region has the DNA TGTGCCTGGAGTGTGATGGGACTGGTGTACAATGAGCAGTTCTTC. Translated: CAWSVMGLVYNEQFF.

The chain is built from TRBV6-5 and TRBJ1-2; D uncertain. Trimming took off 5 bases at V and 7 bases at J, with 17 bases between the two ends. The V gene's germline CDR1 is MNHEY and CDR2 SVGAGI. The CDR3 is 14 residues long. CDR3 protein: CASSLTRSHLGYTF. In nucleotides, the CDR3 is TGTGCCAGCAGTCTGACAAGATCCCATCTTGGCTACACCTTC.

The chain joins TRBV3-1 (or the pseudogene TRBV3-2) to TRBJ2-5; a possible D gene is TRBD1 (6 bases). The V gene's germline CDR1 is LGHDT and CDR2 YNNKEL (reference sequence). The CDR3 extends over 13 amino acids. The V gene lost 0 bases and the J gene lost 5 bases, with 7 bases spanning the gap. In DNA form, the CDR3 reads TGTGCCAGCAGCCAAGAGGGGGCGGAGACCCAGTACTTC. Amino acids: CASSQEGAETQYF.

The chain carries TRBV9 and TRBJ1-5; no firm D call. The CDR3 has 13 amino acids. CDR1 is SGDLS, CDR2 YYNGEE, per germline. The V end lost 4 bases, the J end lost 6 bases, and 11 bases lay between the germline ends. CDR3 DNA: TGTGCCAGCAGCCGTGGGTGGGTTCAGCCCCAGCATTTT. Translation gives CASSRGWVQPQHF.

In its sample, this clone was seen once. The V and J genes are TRBV7-8 and TRBJ2-3, with 10 bases matching TRBD2. V lost 1 base and J lost 5; bases outside the gene matches: 3. CDR1 SGHVS and CDR2 FQNEAQ come from the germline V gene. The CDR3 loop spans 15 amino acids. CDR3 coding DNA: TGTGCCAGCAGCTTAGGAGCGGGGGGGAAAGATACGCAGTATTTT. Translated: CASSLGAGGKDTQYF.

The chain combines TRBV7-8 with TRBJ2-3; D might be TRBD2 (5 bases). Germline V lookup: CDR1 SGHVS, CDR2 FQNEAQ. Trimming left V 5 bases short and J 6 bases short, with 12 bases between. CDR3 length: 13 amino acids. The CDR3: CASSGARRDTQYF. CDR3 DNA: TGTGCCAGCAGCGGCGCGCGGAGGGATACGCAGTATTTT.

J is TRBJ1-2 and V is TRBV9; 10 positions match TRBD1. Germline CDR1 and CDR2: SGDLS and YYNGEE. CDR3 length: 15 amino acids. V was pared by 2 bases and J by 5 bases, with 6 bases of the junction left unmatched. CDR3 residues: CASSVSPGQGYGYTF. The DNA for the CDR3 is TGTGCCAGCAGCGTGAGTCCGGGACAGGGGTATGGCTACACCTTC.

This chain connects TRBV5-1 to TRBJ1-6; TRBD1 aligns across 7 bases. Germline CDR1 and CDR2: SGHRS and YFSETQ. The CDR3 covers 17 residues. Trimming cost V 0 bases and J 9 bases; bases outside gene matches: 12. CDR3 loop: CASSLGPGQRIGSPLHF. In DNA, the CDR3 is TGCGCCAGCAGCTTGGGGCCGGGACAGCGTATTGGTTCACCCCTCCACTTT.

This rearrangement joins TRBV5-4 to TRBJ2-1; D uncertain. The CDR3 runs 13 residues. Trimming removed 0 bases from V and 10 bases from J, with 11 bases in between. Germline values: CDR1 SGHNT, CDR2 YYREEE (reference sequence). The CDR3 loop is CASSLAGAWEQFF. In DNA, the CDR3 is TGTGCCAGCAGCTTGGCCGGAGCCTGGGAGCAGTTCTTC. Together with reference TRBV5-4 and TRBJ2-1, the CDR3 gives the full variable domain: ETGVTQSPTHLIKTRGQQVTLRCSSQSGHNTVSWYQQALGQGPQFIFQYYREEENGRGNFPPRFSGLQFPNYSSELNVNALELDDSALYLCASSLAGAWEQFFGPGTRLTVL.